The present T cell receptor beta chain was sequenced within a study of T-cell reconstitution after alpha-beta-depleted transplantation in children. This clonotype appeared a few times. The TCRbeta library incorporated unique molecular identifiers. TCRdb reprocessed the PCR reads with MiXCR, giving one entry per CDR3 protein. The sample includes a few hundred thousand distinct CDR3 sequences, around 8.9% of them seen just once. Germline lookup yields CDR1 SGHRS and CDR2 YFSETQ. The CDR3 runs 14 residues. With 0 bases removed from V and 3 bases from J, the gap between germline ends came to 10 bases. The chain uses TRBV5-1 and TRBJ2-7; D is unresolved. This TCR was sampled from a human donor who donated a stem cell graft to a child with SCID. Sequencing was performed on PBMCs from the stem cell graft donor, taken from the stem cell graft. The CDR3 nucleotides read TGCGCCAGCAGCTTGGTTCCCTCGAACTACGAGCAGTACTTC. Translating gives CASSLVPSNYEQYF.